One sample yielded the 9 T cell receptor beta chains listed below, sequenced in a study of beta chain features in type 1 diabetes. Reverse transcription of all isolated RNA meant that expressed TCRB transcripts were sequenced. This table comes from immunoSEQ multiplex PCR, and its TCRdb copy is limited to in-frame clones, with some not included. Of under 800,000 clones in the sample, 15% to 19% were seen once. Sequenced: naive CD4+ T cells from blood. The receptor set was obtained from a young man in good health.

The chain has TRBV7-9 and TRBJ2-1, with D perhaps matching TRBD1 (6 bases). This CDR3 has 14 residues. Germline values: CDR1 SEHNR, CDR2 FQNEAQ (reference sequence). The germline V and J ends were trimmed by 5 bases and 10 bases, with 18 bases remaining between them. The CDR3 region is CASSPDRTYSEQFF. The CDR3 DNA sequence: TGTGCCAGCAGCCCCGACAGGACGTATTCCGAGCAGTTCTTC.

This clone turned up a few times. The V gene is TRBV9, the J gene TRBJ1-2, with 7 bases lining up with TRBD1. The germline gives CDR1 SGDLS, CDR2 YYNGEE. This CDR3 comprises 15 residues. V shed 0 bases, J shed 3 bases, and the junction held 5 bases outside the gene matches. The CDR3 region has the DNA TGTGCCAGCAGCGTAGGAGGACAGGTCTACTATGGCTACACCTTC. Protein product: CASSVGGQVYYGYTF.

This clone was detected only a few times. The rearrangement uses TRBV9 and TRBJ2-1; D ambiguous. This CDR3 is 15 amino acids long. The V end lost 0 bases, the J end lost 0 bases, and 7 bases lay between the germline ends. Germline V gives CDR1 SGDLS, CDR2 YYNGEE. The CDR3 DNA is TGTGCCAGCAGCGTAGAGACTTACTCCTACAATGAGCAGTTCTTC. Its protein is CASSVETYSYNEQFF.

V gene TRBV7-2 combines with J gene TRBJ2-7; D is unclear. The CDR3 is 11 amino acids. V shed 5 bases and J shed 5 bases, with 7 bases lying between them. The germline gives CDR1 SGHTA, CDR2 FQGNSA. This CDR3 reads CASSARDEQYF. The CDR3 DNA sequence: TGTGCCAGCAGCGCCCGTGACGAGCAGTACTTC.

This rearrangement joins TRBV28 to TRBJ2-7, with TRBD2 matching 8 bases. Germline-derived CDR1 and CDR2 are MDHEN and SYDVKM. J gave up 4 bases and V 2 bases, and 10 bases lay outside the gene matches. This CDR3 has 16 residues. CDR3 amino acids: CASSLASGSGRYEQYF. The CDR3 nucleotides read TGTGCCAGCAGTTTAGCGAGCGGGAGCGGCCGGTACGAGCAGTACTTC.

In its sample, this clone was seen a few times. The chain combines TRBV10-3 with TRBJ1-4; 9 nucleotides align to TRBD1. The junction had 3 bases not matched to a gene; V was cut back by 6 bases and J by 7 bases. CDR1 and CDR2 (germline): ENHRY, SYGVKD. This CDR3 is built from 13 residues. The CDR3 is CAISGTGSEKLFF. For the CDR3, the DNA is TGTGCCATCAGCGGGACAGGGAGTGAAAAACTGTTTTTT.

V and J are TRBV7-2 and TRBJ2-2, with 9 bases identical to TRBD1. The V gene's germline CDR1 is SGHTA and CDR2 FQGNSA. The CDR3 extends over 15 amino acids. V shed 1 base, J shed 5 bases, and the junction held 2 bases outside the gene matches. DNA of the CDR3: TGTGCCAGCAGCTTAGGGACAGGGGTTACCGGGGAGCTGTTTTTT. Translating gives CASSLGTGVTGELFF.

This chain connects TRBV2 to TRBJ2-7, with D uncertain. V lost 9 bases and J 2 bases, leaving 14 bases between the germline ends. Germline CDR1 SNHLY, CDR2 FYNNEI. The CDR3 consists of 13 residues. Here the CDR3 DNA reads TGTGCCAGACGATGGGCAGCGACCTACGAGCAGTACTTC. Translating gives CARRWAATYEQYF.

The V gene is TRBV6-6, the J gene TRBJ2-2; D might be TRBD2 (5 bases). Trimming pared 8 bases from V and 4 bases from J, leaving 11 bases between. Germline CDR1 is MNHNY and CDR2 is SVGAGI (reference sequence). CDR3 length: 13 amino acids. This CDR3 is CASPSGGTGELFF. As DNA, the CDR3 is TGTGCCAGCCCCTCAGGAGGCACCGGGGAGCTGTTTTTT.